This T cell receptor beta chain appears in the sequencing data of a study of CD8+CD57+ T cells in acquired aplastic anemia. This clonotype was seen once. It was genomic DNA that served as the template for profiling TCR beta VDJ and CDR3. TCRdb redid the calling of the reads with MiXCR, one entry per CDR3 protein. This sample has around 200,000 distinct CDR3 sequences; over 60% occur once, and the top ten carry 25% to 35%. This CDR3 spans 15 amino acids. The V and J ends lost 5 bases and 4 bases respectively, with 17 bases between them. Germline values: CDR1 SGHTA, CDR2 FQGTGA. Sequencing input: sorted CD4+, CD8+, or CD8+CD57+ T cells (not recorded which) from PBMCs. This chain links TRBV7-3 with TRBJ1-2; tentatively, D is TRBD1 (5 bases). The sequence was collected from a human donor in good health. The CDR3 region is CASSQGTSGVYGYTF. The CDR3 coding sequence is TGTGCCAGCAGCCAAGGGACTAGCGGGGTCTATGGCTACACCTTC.